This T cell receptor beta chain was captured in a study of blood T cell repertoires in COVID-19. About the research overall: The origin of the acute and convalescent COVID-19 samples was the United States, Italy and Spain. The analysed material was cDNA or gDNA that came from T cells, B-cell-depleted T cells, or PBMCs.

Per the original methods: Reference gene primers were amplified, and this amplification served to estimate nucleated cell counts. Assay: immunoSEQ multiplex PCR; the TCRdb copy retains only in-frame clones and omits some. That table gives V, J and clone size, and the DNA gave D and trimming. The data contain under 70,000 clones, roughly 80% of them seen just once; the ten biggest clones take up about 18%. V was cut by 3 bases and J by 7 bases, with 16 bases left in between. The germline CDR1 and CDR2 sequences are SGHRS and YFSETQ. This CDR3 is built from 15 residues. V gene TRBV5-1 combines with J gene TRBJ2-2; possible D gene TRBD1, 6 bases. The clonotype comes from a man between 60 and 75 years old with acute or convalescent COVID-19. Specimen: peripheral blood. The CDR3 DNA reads TGCGCCAGCAGCTCATCCGGGACACTGATCGGGGAGCTGTTTTTT. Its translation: CASSSSGTLIGELFF.